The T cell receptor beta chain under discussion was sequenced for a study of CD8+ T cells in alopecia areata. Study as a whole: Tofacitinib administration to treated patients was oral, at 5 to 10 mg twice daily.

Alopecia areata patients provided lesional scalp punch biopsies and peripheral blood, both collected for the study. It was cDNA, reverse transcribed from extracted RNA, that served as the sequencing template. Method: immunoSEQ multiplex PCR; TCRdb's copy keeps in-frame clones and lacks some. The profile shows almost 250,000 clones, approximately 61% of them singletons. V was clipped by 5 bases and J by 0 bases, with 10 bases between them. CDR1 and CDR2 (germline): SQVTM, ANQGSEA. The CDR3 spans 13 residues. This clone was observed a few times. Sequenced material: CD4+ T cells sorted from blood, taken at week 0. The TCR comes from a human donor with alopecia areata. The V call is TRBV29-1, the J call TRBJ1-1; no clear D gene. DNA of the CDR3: TGCAGCGTTTCCACGAACTTGAACACTGAAGCTTTCTTT. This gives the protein CSVSTNLNTEAFF.